This entry is about one TCR beta chain. Its antigen is still unknown. Other DNA sequences in the sample encode the same CDR3. As every portion of the isolated RNA was reverse transcribed, the sequencing read expressed TCRB transcripts. The read count averaged approximately 3.5 million across naive, central memory and regulatory T cell samples. Libraries were prepared by immunoSEQ multiplex PCR; TCRdb keeps only in-frame clonotypes and omits some of them. The data contain nearly 700,000 clones, 13% of them seen just once; the ten biggest clones take up about 0.02%. The record originates from a study of beta chain features in type 1 diabetes. Across the whole study: Cells sorted and examined across all samples totaled approximately 100,000,000.

Germline assignment: CDR1 SNHLY and CDR2 FYNNEI. Trimming stripped 3 bases from V and 4 bases from J, with 7 bases between. The CDR3 sequence is 12 residues long. Blood was collected once per donor into heparin, averaging around 120 mL. Study-level findings and limits: Significant though moderate, a shortening of TCRB CDR3s appeared in all four CD4+ subsets of Type 1 diabetes patients. Across patients, naive, central memory and Treg TCRB repertoires exhibited apparently greater similarity than was observed across healthy donors.

The V and J genes are TRBV2 and TRBJ2-7; D not resolved. Sequenced input: naive CD4+ T cells from blood. The source of this sequence is a man aged 18 to 29 with type 1 diabetes. The chain's CDR3 is CASSDLGYEQYF. Written as DNA, the CDR3 is TGTGCCAGCAGTGATCTAGGGTACGAGCAGTACTTC.